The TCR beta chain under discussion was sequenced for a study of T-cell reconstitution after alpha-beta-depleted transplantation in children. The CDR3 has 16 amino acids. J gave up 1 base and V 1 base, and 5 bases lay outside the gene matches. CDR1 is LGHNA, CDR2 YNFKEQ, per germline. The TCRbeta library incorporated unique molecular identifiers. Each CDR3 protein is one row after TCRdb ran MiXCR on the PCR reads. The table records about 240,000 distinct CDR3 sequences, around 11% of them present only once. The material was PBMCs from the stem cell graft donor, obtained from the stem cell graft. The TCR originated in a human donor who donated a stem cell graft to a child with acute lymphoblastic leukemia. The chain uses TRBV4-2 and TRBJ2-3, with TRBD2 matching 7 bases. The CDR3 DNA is TGTGCCAGCAGCCAAGGGCTAGCGGTGCGCACAGATACGCAGTATTTT. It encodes CASSQGLAVRTDTQYF.